This T cell receptor beta chain was profiled in a study of Ad26.COV2.S vaccination and SARS-CoV-2 variants. Study background: The vaccine Ad26.COV2.S was put into the muscle once, or twice with 56 days between.

In this sample, this clone turned up a few times. The target antigen is unknown. Notes on the study in general: Recipients of vaccine and of placebo showed similar breadth of their non-spike TCR repertoires. Reportedly, after vaccination the spike-specific CD8+ and CD4+ T cell responses displayed substantial breadth.

Using immunoSEQ multiplex PCR, the repertoire was profiled, and TCRdb retains in-frame clones only, with some absent. The sample includes 300,000 to 400,000 clones, 86% of them seen just once. This sample's treatment: 15 to 20 received Ad26.COV2.S at low or high dose, single or two shots; about 5 received placebo; per-sample allocation not given. The investigators took samples on day 63 after the first vaccine or placebo injection. This CDR3 spans 13 amino acids. CDR1 and CDR2 (germline): MNHEY, SMNVEV (reference sequence). V was shortened by 3 bases and J by 8 bases, with 13 bases between the two germline ends.

The sequenced sample was peripheral blood, obtained in a trial of Ad26.COV2.S vaccine versus placebo. The TCR originated in a person aged 18 to 59 who received the Ad26.COV2.S COVID-19 vaccine or a placebo. V usage is TRBV27 and J usage is TRBJ1-2; the D is unclear. This CDR3 is CASSFGSSRGYTF. DNA for the CDR3: TGTGCCAGCAGTTTTGGGTCGTCACGAGGCTACACCTTC.